A selection of T cell receptor beta chains follows, all from one sample in a study of T-cell reconstitution after alpha-beta-depleted transplantation in children. Each CDR3 protein is one row after TCRdb ran MiXCR on the PCR reads. The sample lists almost 600,000 distinct CDR3 sequences, 27% seen once, with around a third in the top ten. The specimen comprised PBMCs, sampled before TCRalphabeta/CD19-depleted stem cell transplant. All receptors derive from a boy under two years old with Wiskott-Aldrich syndrome, due to receive a stem cell transplant. CDR3s include the opening cysteine and the closing phenylalanine or tryptophan. The order of the fields is CDR3 protein, CDR3 DNA, CDR3 length, D gene, clone size, V gene, J gene. D genes are given only for firm matches. A row's size may be missing; if present it is once, few, many or a size class.

CDR3: CASLRRITGELFF; DNA: TGTGCCAGCCTGCGGAGAATAACCGGGGAGCTGTTTTTT; length: 13; D: NA; size: NA; V: TRBV28; J: TRBJ2-2
CDR3: CASSSNHEQYF; DNA: TGCGCCAGCAGCTCCAACCACGAGCAGTACTTC; length: 11; D: NA; size: few; V: TRBV5-1; J: TRBJ2-7
CDR3: CASSLVQGVNTEAFF; DNA: TGTGCCAGCAGCTTGGTACAGGGGGTGAACACTGAAGCTTTCTTT; length: 15; D: TRBD1; size: NA; V: TRBV7-8; J: TRBJ1-1
CDR3: CSALLTRNTEAFF; DNA: TGCAGTGCCCTTCTTACCCGAAACACTGAAGCTTTCTTT; length: 13; D: NA; size: NA; V: TRBV20-1; J: TRBJ1-1
CDR3: CASMSRSRGREQFF; DNA: TGTGCCAGCATGTCCCGGAGCAGGGGGCGCGAGCAGTTCTTC; length: 14; D: TRBD1; size: NA; V: TRBV2; J: TRBJ2-1
CDR3: CATSGETSGRDSPGELFF; DNA: TGTGCCACCAGTGGGGAGACTAGCGGGAGGGATTCACCCGGGGAGCTGTTTTTT; length: 18; D: TRBD2; size: NA; V: TRBV24-1; J: TRBJ2-2
CDR3: CASSRVTLAGVVYNEQFF; DNA: TGTGCCAGCAGTCGCGTAACCCTAGCGGGAGTAGTCTACAATGAGCAGTTCTTC; length: 18; D: TRBD2; size: NA; V: TRBV12-3/TRBV12-4; J: TRBJ2-1
CDR3: CSASGRLQGQDTQYF; DNA: TGCAGTGCTAGCGGGAGGCTTCAGGGCCAAGATACGCAGTATTTT; length: 15; D: TRBD2; size: few; V: TRBV20-1; J: TRBJ2-3
CDR3: CASSEVQTTDTQYF; DNA: TGTGCCAGCAGTGAAGTACAGACCACAGATACGCAGTATTTT; length: 14; D: NA; size: few; V: TRBV6-1; J: TRBJ2-3
CDR3: CASTLYNQPQHF; DNA: TGTGCCAGCACCCTATACAATCAGCCCCAGCATTTT; length: 12; D: NA; size: NA; V: TRBV12-3/TRBV12-4; J: TRBJ1-5
CDR3: CASSLVTGGYNEQFF; DNA: TGTGCCAGCAGTTTGGTTACAGGGGGTTACAATGAGCAGTTCTTC; length: 15; D: TRBD1; size: NA; V: TRBV27; J: TRBJ2-1
CDR3: CASSLVGGDYGYTF; DNA: TGTGCCAGCAGCTTGGTTGGGGGGGACTATGGCTACACCTTC; length: 14; D: NA; size: few; V: TRBV7-6; J: TRBJ1-2
CDR3: CAISGSSGTDTQYF; DNA: TGTGCCATCAGTGGTTCGAGCGGGACAGATACGCAGTATTTT; length: 14; D: NA; size: NA; V: TRBV10-3; J: TRBJ2-3
CDR3: CASSKGDRADTQYF; DNA: TGTGCCAGCAGCAAGGGGGACAGGGCAGATACGCAGTATTTT; length: 14; D: TRBD1; size: few; V: TRBV11-3; J: TRBJ2-3